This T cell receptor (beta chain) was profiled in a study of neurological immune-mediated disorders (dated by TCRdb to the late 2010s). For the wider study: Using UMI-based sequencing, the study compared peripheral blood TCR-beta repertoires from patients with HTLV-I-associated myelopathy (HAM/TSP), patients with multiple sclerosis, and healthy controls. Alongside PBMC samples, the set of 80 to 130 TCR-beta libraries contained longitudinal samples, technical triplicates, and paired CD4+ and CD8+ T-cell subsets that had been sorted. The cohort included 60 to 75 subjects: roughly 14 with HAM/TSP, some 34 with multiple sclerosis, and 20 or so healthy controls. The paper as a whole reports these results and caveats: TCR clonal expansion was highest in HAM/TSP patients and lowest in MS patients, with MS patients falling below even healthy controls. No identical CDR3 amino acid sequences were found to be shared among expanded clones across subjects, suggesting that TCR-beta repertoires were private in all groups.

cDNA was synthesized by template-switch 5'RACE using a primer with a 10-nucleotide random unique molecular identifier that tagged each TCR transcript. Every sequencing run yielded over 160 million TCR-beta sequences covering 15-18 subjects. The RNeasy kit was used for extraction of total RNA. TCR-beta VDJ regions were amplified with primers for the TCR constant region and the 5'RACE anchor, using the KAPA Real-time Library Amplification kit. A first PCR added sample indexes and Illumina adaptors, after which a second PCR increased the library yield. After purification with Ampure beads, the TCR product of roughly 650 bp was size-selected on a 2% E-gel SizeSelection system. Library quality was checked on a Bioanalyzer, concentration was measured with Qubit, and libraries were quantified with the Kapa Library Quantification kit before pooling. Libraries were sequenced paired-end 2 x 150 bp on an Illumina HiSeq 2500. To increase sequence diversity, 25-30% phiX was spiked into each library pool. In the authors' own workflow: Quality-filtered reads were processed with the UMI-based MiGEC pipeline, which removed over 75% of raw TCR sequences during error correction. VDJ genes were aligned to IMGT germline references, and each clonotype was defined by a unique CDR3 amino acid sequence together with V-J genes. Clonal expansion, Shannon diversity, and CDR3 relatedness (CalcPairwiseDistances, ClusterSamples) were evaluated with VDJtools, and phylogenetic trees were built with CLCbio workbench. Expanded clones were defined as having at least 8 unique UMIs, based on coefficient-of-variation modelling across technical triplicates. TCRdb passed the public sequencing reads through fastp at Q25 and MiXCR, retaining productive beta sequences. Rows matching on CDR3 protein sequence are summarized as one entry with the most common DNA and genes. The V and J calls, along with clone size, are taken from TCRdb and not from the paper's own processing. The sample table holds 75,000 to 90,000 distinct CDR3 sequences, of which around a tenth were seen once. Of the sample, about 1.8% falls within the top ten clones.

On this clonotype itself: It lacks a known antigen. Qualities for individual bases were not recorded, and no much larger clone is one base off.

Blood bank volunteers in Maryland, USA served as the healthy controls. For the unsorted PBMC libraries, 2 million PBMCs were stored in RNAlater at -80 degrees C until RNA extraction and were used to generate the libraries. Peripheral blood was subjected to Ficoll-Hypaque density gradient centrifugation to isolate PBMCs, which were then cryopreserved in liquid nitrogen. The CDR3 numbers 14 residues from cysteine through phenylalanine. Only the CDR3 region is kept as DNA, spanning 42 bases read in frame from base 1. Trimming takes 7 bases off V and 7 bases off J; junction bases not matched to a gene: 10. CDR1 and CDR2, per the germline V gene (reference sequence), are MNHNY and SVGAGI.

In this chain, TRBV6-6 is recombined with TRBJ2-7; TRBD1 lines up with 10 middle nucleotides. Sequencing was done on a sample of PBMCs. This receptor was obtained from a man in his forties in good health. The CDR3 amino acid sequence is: CASNFDRGREEQYF. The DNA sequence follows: TGTGCCAGCAACTTTGACAGGGGGCGTGAGGAGCAGTACTTC.